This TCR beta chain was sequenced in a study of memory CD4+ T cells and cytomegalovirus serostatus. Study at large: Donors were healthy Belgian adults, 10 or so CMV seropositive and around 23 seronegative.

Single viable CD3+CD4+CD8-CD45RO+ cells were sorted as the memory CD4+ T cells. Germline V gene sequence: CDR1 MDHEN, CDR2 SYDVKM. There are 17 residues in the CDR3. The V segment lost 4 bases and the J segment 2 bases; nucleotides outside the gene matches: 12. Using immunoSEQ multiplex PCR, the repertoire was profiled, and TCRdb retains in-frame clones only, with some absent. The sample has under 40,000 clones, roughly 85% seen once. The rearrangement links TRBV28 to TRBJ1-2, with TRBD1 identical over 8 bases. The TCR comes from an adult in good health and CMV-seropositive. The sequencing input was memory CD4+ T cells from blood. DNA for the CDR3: TGTGCCAGCAGTTCGAGACAGGGGTCTGGTTCGAACTATGGCTACACCTTC. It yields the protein CASSSRQGSGSNYGYTF.